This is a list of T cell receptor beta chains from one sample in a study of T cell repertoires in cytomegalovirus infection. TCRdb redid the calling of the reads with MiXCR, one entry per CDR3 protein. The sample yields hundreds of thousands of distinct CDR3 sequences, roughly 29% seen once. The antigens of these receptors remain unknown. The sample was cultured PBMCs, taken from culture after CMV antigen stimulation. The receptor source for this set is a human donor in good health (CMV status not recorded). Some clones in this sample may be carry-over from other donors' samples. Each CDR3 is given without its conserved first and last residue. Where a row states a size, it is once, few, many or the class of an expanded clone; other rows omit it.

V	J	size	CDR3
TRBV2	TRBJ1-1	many	ASRPGQGRAF
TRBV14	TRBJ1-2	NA	ASSQDLREVDGYT
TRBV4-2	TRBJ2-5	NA	ASSQDFQETQY
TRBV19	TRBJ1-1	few	ASSKGGRWNTEAF
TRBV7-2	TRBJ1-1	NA	ASSLVGAVNTEAF
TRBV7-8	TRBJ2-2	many	ASSLGEHLLANTGELF
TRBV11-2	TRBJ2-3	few	ASSPSRRTGNTDTQY
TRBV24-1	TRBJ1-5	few	ATSLRGNQPQH
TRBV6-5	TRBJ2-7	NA	ASGDRTASYEQY
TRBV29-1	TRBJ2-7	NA	SVEDTGQPYEQY
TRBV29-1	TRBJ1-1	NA	SVERGNTEAF
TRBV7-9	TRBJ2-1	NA	ASSPQGKDYNEQF
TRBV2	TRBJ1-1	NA	ASSQGQAAEAF
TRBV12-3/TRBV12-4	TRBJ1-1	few	ASSSTGQRSEAF
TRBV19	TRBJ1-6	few	ATSEFPMGGQRNSPLH
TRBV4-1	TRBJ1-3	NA	ASSQAVLSGNTIY
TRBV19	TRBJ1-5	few	ASRVRGGNQPQH
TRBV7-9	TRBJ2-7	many	ASSPPLAGGGYEQY
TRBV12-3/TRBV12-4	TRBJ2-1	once	ASSHDLPSSYNEQF
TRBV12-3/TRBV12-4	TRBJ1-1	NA	AVRDRDFMNTEAF
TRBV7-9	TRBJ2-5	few	ASTLKRDLRETQY
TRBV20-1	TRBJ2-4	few	SAVHRQGQNIQY
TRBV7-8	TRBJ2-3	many	ASSFGLYPGTDTQY
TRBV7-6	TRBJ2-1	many	ASSNGQGVHEQF
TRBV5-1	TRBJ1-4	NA	ASSVGHTNEKLF
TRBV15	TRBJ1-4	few	ATSPGGGSLGQTDEKLF
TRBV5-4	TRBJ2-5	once	ASRRTGRLGETQY
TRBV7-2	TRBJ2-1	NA	ASSLNGQGTYNEQF
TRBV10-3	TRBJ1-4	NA	AISVSTNEKLF
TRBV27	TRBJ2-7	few	ASSLSVGGFYEQY
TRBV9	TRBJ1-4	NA	ASSGIGRPEKLF
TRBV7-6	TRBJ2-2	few	ASSFYPNTGELF
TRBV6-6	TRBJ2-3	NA	ASSPAQGVTDTQY
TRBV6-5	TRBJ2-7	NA	ASSYSRGWRQEIYEQY
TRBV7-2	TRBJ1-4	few	ASSWGQGNEKLF
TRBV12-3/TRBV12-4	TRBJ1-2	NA	ASSRDSRFGYT
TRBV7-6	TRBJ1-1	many	ASSLTPYPPTGTMNTEAF
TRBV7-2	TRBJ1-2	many	ASSPTGGYT
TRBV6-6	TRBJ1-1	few	ASSYEVGTEAF
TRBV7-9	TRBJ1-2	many	ASSPGVGYT
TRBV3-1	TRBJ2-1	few	ASSISYNEQF
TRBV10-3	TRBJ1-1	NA	AISEGGRGTEAF
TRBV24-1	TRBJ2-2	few	ATRTASGTNTGELF
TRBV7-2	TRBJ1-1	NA	ASSAAGGTEAF
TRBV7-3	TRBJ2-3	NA	ASSPSGSSTDTQY
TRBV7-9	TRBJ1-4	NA	ASSPRGAGKIDEKLF
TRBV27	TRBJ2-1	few	ASNKLADSYNEQF
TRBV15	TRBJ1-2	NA	ATSRGVLGQGNGYT
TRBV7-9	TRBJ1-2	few	ASSLKPQRTANYGYT
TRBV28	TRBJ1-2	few	ASSLWGEQEVHGYT
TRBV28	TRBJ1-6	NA	ASRTDRRPLNSPLH
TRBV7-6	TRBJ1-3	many	ASSAAIGQTYSGNTIY
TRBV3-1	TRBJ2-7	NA	ASSPSGSPTYEQY
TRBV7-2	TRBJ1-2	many	ASRHDRLHAYGYT